A single sample is the source of the 19 T cell receptor beta chains below, sequenced in a study of blood T cell repertoires in COVID-19. The data were produced by immunoSEQ multiplex PCR, yet TCRdb's version contains in-frame clones alone and is incomplete. The table includes more than 85,000 clones, around 88% detected once. The specimen sequenced was peripheral blood. These receptors originate from a man aged 50 or older with COVID-19, enrolled during active disease.

This sequence joins TRBV19 and TRBJ2-1; D perhaps matches TRBD2 (6 bases). The CDR3 loop spans 13 amino acids. The V gene lost 10 bases and the J gene lost 0 bases, with 10 bases spanning the gap. From germline, CDR1 is LNHDA and CDR2 SQIVND (reference sequence). The CDR3 sequence is CATLGGSYNEQFF. In DNA, the CDR3 is TGTGCCACCTTGGGGGGCTCCTACAATGAGCAGTTCTTC.

V is TRBV5-1 and J is TRBJ1-1; no firm D call. The CDR3 loop spans 13 amino acids. Germline CDR1 is SGHRS and CDR2 is YFSETQ. The germline V and J ends were trimmed by 2 bases and 6 bases, with 11 bases remaining between them. The CDR3 DNA reads TGCGCCAGCAGCTTTGTCGGGGATGCTGAAGCTTTCTTT. This codes for CASSFVGDAEAFF. The whole variable domain, filled in from reference TRBV5-1 and TRBJ1-1, reads KAGVTQTPRYLIKTRGQQVTLSCSPISGHRSVSWYQQTPGQGLQFLFEYFSETQRNKGNFPGRFSGRQFSNSRSEMNVSTLELGDSALYLCASSFVGDAEAFFGQGTRLTVV.

The V call is TRBV30, the J call TRBJ2-1, with 7 bases fitting TRBD2. CDR1 is GTSNPN, CDR2 SVGIG, per germline (reference sequence). CDR3 length equals 15 residues. The J segment lost 4 bases and the V segment lost 0 bases, leaving 6 bases of the junction unmatched. As DNA, the CDR3 is TGTGCCTGGAGTGTGCCGGGCGGGGGTTACAATGAGCAGTTCTTC. Translating gives CAWSVPGGGYNEQFF.

The chain links TRBV4-3 to TRBJ1-2; D remains ambiguous. V gave up 0 bases and J gave up 0 bases, with 8 bases separating them. The CDR3 contains 15 residues. Germline lookup yields CDR1 LGHNA and CDR2 YSLEER. The CDR3 is CASSQEEFSNYGYTF. The DNA for the CDR3 is TGCGCCAGCAGCCAAGAGGAGTTCTCTAACTATGGCTACACCTTC.

V gene TRBV6-1 combines with J gene TRBJ1-3; TRBD1 agrees at 9 bases. The J segment lost 0 bases and the V segment lost 0 bases, leaving 3 bases of the junction unmatched. This CDR3 is built from 17 residues. The germline gives CDR1 MNHNS, CDR2 SASEGT. Here the CDR3 reads CASSEAGQGFSGNTIYF. The CDR3 DNA reads TGTGCCAGCAGTGAAGCGGGACAGGGCTTCTCTGGAAACACCATATATTTT.

The rearrangement links TRBV2 to TRBJ1-4; D is unresolved. Germline CDR1 is SNHLY and CDR2 is FYNNEI. CDR3 length: 12 amino acids. Trimming removed 3 bases from V and 11 bases from J, with 10 bases in between. The CDR3 is CASSDAAEKLFF. The CDR3 DNA is TGTGCCAGCAGTGATGCCGCGGAGAAACTGTTTTTT.

The chain combines TRBV9 with TRBJ2-7; the match to TRBD1 covers 8 bases. J was trimmed by 5 bases and V by 2 bases; bases with no gene match: 9. The CDR3 sequence is 15 residues long. Looked up from germline, CDR1 is SGDLS and CDR2 is YYNGEE. DNA of the CDR3: TGTGCCAGCAGCGTTGGTCAGGGGGCGGAGAACGAGCAGTACTTC. Its protein product is CASSVGQGAENEQYF.

The chain recombines TRBV2 with TRBJ2-3; possibly TRBD1 for D (5 bases). Trimming removed 8 bases at V and 2 bases at J, with 14 bases between. CDR1 is SNHLY and CDR2 is FYNNEI in the germline V gene. This CDR3 region has 14 residues. DNA for the CDR3: TGTGCCAGCCTACAGGATATATTCACAGATACGCAGTATTTT. Translation gives CASLQDIFTDTQYF.

CDR3 residues: CAWSLSSEAFF. The CDR3 nucleotides are TGTGCCTGGAGTTTGTCTAGTGAAGCTTTCTTT. The J gene is TRBJ1-1, the V gene TRBV30; D is uncertain. With 2 bases removed from V and 7 bases from J, the gap between germline ends came to 8 bases. The CDR3 is made up of 11 amino acids. CDR1 and CDR2 (germline): GTSNPN, SVGIG (reference sequence).

This chain joins TRBV2 and TRBJ2-7, with TRBD1 identical over 9 bases. The CDR3 has 14 residues. Looked up from germline, CDR1 is SNHLY and CDR2 is FYNNEI. Trimming removed 8 bases from V and 2 bases from J; junction bases left unmatched: 7. The CDR3 bases are TGTGCCAGCTCCGGGACAGGGTCTACCTACGAGCAGTACTTC. Protein: CASSGTGSTYEQYF.

The chain is built from TRBV2 and TRBJ2-3, with D unclear. CDR3 size: 12 residues. Germline V lookup: CDR1 SNHLY, CDR2 FYNNEI. With 4 bases removed from V and 4 bases from J, the gap between germline ends came to 6 bases. The chain's CDR3 is CASSAFSDTQYF. CDR3 DNA: TGTGCCAGCAGTGCCTTCTCAGATACGCAGTATTTT.

This clone was seen more than once but under ten times. The chain carries TRBV3-1 (or the pseudogene TRBV3-2) and TRBJ2-3, with 7 bases fitting TRBD2. The V and J ends lost 4 bases and 0 bases, in that order; junction bases with no gene match: 4. This CDR3 contains 15 residues. Germline-derived CDR1 and CDR2 are LGHDT and YNNKEL (reference sequence). CDR3 sequence reads: CASSPLGGSTDTQYF. The CDR3 nucleotides are TGTGCCAGCAGCCCCCTGGGGGGGAGCACAGATACGCAGTATTTT.

The CDR3 DNA sequence: TGTGCCAGCAGTTTTCCGGGTACCAATGAAGCTTTCTTT. This translates into CASSFPGTNEAFF. The chain couples TRBV28 to TRBJ1-1; D gene unclear. Trimming left V 3 bases short and J 7 bases short, with 12 bases between. The CDR3 spans 13 residues. CDR1 is MDHEN and CDR2 is SYDVKM in the germline V gene. Using reference TRBV28 and TRBJ1-1 for the parts outside the CDR3, the full variable domain is DVKVTQSSRYLVKRTGEKVFLECVQDMDHENMFWYRQDPGLGLRLIYFSYDVKMKEKGDIPEGYSVSREKKERFSLILESASTNQTSMYLCASSFPGTNEAFFGQGTRLTVV.

The rearrangement uses TRBV6-1 and TRBJ2-5, with 7 bases lining up with TRBD1. Trimming cost V 1 base and J 1 base; bases outside gene matches: 9. The CDR3 runs 17 residues. Germline CDR1 MNHNS, CDR2 SASEGT. Here the CDR3 reads CASSEDGQDLFQETQYF. The CDR3 bases are TGTGCCAGCAGTGAAGATGGACAGGACCTCTTCCAAGAGACCCAGTACTTC.

The chain combines TRBV5-1 with TRBJ1-1, with 8 bases matching TRBD1. CDR3 length: 14 amino acids. The V gene's germline CDR1 is SGHRS and CDR2 YFSETQ. The junction had 8 bases not matched to a gene; V was cut back by 8 bases and J by 2 bases. This CDR3 reads CASLAGTGNTEAFF. Written as DNA, the CDR3 is TGCGCCAGTTTAGCCGGGACAGGCAACACTGAAGCTTTCTTT.

The V gene is TRBV7-2, the J gene TRBJ1-4; TRBD1 might be the D (5 bases). Trimming stripped 6 bases from V and 0 bases from J, with 8 bases between. Germline assignment: CDR1 SGHTA and CDR2 FQGNSA. The length of the CDR3 is 14 residues. The CDR3 coding sequence is TGTGCCAGCAGACCAGGGACAACTAATGAAAAACTGTTTTTT. Its translation is CASRPGTTNEKLFF.

The V call is TRBV7-2, the J call TRBJ1-6; D unclear. Trimming pared 5 bases from V and 4 bases from J, leaving 18 bases between. The CDR3 runs 17 residues. The germline V gene encodes CDR1 SGHTA and CDR2 FQGNSA. The CDR3 DNA sequence: TGTGCCAGCAGCATCATCCGAGGGTCCCCATATAATTCACCCCTCCACTTT. Encoded protein: CASSIIRGSPYNSPLHF.

CDR3 DNA sequence: TGTGCCAGCAGCCAGCTTGGGACAGGGGCAAGATACGAGCAGTACTTC. Its protein product is CASSQLGTGARYEQYF. The chain carries TRBV3-1 (or the pseudogene TRBV3-2) and TRBJ2-7, with 10 bases identical to TRBD1. Germline V gene lookup returns CDR1 LGHDT and CDR2 YNNKEL (reference sequence). Losses at the gene ends were 3 bases for V and 4 bases for J; bases not matched to a gene: 9. The length of the CDR3 is 16 residues.

The rearrangement uses TRBV5-1 and TRBJ2-7; 9 nucleotides line up with TRBD1. In germline, CDR1 is SGHRS, CDR2 YFSETQ. This CDR3 comprises 13 residues. Losses at the gene ends were 3 bases for V and 7 bases for J; bases not matched to a gene: 5. CDR3 DNA sequence: TGCGCCAGCAGCTGGGGACAGGGAGGGGAGCAGTACTTC. Translating gives CASSWGQGGEQYF.